This section outlines one T cell receptor beta chain sequence together with its context. This clonotype was recorded once. The target of this receptor is not known. Base qualities are not recorded, but no much larger clone differs from it by a single base. A lone read is weak support. Taken from the germline V gene (reference sequence), the CDR1 and CDR2 loops are SEHNR and FQNEAQ. The junction shows trimming of 5 bases on V and 2 bases on J, and the gene matches do not reach 9 bases of it. The CDR3 starts with the cysteine, ends with the phenylalanine, and has 17 residues. The read is trimmed to its CDR3 DNA, 51 bases read in frame from base 1. The data were obtained in a study of molecular identifiers for immune sequencing clone quantification listed by TCRdb under 2018. Notes on the research overall: In a replicate experiment, RNA from approximately 22,000 or 94,000 naive CD8 T cells was split into five aliquots, four of which were sequenced. CD8 T cells were used in a methods study to benchmark molecular-identifier clustering-based TCR repertoire sequencing (MIDCIRS) and TCR RNA copy counting.

Libraries of naive CD8 T cells were built from anywhere between about 18,000 and 1,000,000 sorted cells, with 10%, 30% or 50% of the purified RNA used. Naive CD8 T cells, defined as CD8+CD4-CCR7+CD45RA+, were FACS-sorted into RLT Plus buffer on a BD FACSAria II. To test detection sensitivity, Jurkat RNA equal to ten TCR copies was added to samples of about 17,000-1,100,000 naive CD8 T cells. CD8 T cells were enriched with RosetteSep CD8+ T Cell Enrichment Cocktail and Ficoll-Paque, followed by ACK red cell lysis. Paper-wide results and their limitations: Spiked-in Jurkat TCR RNA equal to a single cell's worth was reported to be detectable even within 1,200,000 naive CD8 T cells. The naive libraries included spiked-in Jurkat TCR RNA (approximately ten copies' worth), and this RNA is not part of the donor repertoire. Identical TCR molecules sharing a barcode could cause highly expanded clone sizes to be underestimated. When barcode sub-clustering was left out, chimeric consensus sequences inflated TCR diversity, with chimeras reaching as high as 47%. Modeling indicated 2.5 to 3 TCR RNA copies recovered per cell, compared with roughly 9.7 by digital PCR, which implies a capture efficiency of around 30%. In CMV-specific effector cells, over 97% of molecules were held by clones above 20 RNA copies, whereas under 1% of molecules were held by such clones in naive cells.

Libraries came from PCR. The listed sequencing device is Illumina HiSeq 4000. Bulk TCR libraries were prepared as previously described, using TCR primers listed in Table S5. Purification of total RNA was performed with the Qiagen AllPrep DNA/RNA kit. Reads from multiple sequencing runs of the same library were pooled before analysis. Per the authors' processing: Reads were retained only if the reads had an exact TCR constant sequence, and the retained reads were trimmed to 150 nt and grouped according to their 12-nt molecular barcodes. Reads within each barcode group were sub-clustered using a 15% Levenshtein threshold, and quality-weighted consensus sequences were constructed for each RNA molecule. Non-functional sequences were discarded, and so were lower-count sequences lying one edit away from another sequence. Barcode sub-clusters with fewer than 20% of the maximum read count were removed, based on fitting two negative binomial distributions. TCRdb handled the public reads itself, with Q25 trimming in fastp and clone calling in MiXCR, and kept productive beta chains. Duplicate CDR3 protein sequences are folded into a single record with the most common DNA and genes. The V and J calls reflect TCRdb's pipeline rather than the authors' work. Present in this sample are roughly 93,000 distinct CDR3 sequences, roughly 19% of which were seen just once. The ten largest clones add up to roughly 0.8% of the sample.

The chain employs TRBV7-9 and TRBJ2-3; TRBD2 lines up with 11 middle nucleotides. The clonotype originates from a human donor in good health. Some libraries in this study had Jurkat cell RNA spiked in. Sequencing used naive CD8+ T cells from blood, with Jurkat cell RNA spiked in. Read against the paper, the sample's cell subset or site label means: FACS-sorted CD8+CD4-CCR7+CD45RA+ naive T cells. The nucleotides read TGTGCCAGCAGCCCACTACTAGCGGGGGAATTCACAGATACGCAGTATTTT. It translates as CASSPLLAGEFTDTQYF.